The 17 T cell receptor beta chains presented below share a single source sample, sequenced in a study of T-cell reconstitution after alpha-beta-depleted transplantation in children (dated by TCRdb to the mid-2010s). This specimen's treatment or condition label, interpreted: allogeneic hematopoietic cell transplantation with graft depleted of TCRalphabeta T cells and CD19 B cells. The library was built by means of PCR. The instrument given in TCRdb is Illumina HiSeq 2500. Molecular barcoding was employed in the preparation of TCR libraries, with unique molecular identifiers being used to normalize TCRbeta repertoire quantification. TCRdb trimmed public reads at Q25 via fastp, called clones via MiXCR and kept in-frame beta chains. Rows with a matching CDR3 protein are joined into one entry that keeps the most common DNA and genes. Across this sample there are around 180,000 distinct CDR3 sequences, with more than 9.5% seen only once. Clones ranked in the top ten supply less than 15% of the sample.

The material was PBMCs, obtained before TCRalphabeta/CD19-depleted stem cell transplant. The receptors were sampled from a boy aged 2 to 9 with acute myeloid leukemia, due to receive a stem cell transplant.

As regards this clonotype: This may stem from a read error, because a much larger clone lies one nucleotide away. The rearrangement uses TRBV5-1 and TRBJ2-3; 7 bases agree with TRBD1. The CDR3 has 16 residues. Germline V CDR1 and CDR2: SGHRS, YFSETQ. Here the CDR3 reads CAGSLDYRGGTDTQYF. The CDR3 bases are TGCGCCGGCAGCCTAGATTACAGGGGAGGCACAGATACGCAGTATTTT.

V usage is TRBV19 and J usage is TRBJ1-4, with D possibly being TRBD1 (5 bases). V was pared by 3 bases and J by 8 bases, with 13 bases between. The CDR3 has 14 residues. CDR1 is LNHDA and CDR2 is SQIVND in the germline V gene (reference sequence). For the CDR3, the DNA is TGTGCCAGTAGTATGGAGGGGCTTAGGGAAAAACTGTTTTTT. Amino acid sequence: CASSMEGLREKLFF. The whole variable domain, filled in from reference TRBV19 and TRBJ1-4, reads DGGITQSPKYLFRKEGQNVTLSCEQNLNHDAMYWYRQDPGQGLRLIYYSQIVNDFQKGDIAEGYSVSREKKESFPLTVTSAQKNPTAFYLCASSMEGLREKLFFGSGTQLSVL.

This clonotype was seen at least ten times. The CDR3 sequence: CASSDRDSYGYTF. Here the CDR3 DNA reads TGTGCCAGCAGTGACCGGGACAGCTATGGCTACACCTTC. This rearrangement joins TRBV12-3 or TRBV12-4 to TRBJ1-2; 7 nucleotides match TRBD1. With V trimmed by 5 bases and J by 4 bases, 4 bases remained unmatched. This CDR3 has 13 amino acids.

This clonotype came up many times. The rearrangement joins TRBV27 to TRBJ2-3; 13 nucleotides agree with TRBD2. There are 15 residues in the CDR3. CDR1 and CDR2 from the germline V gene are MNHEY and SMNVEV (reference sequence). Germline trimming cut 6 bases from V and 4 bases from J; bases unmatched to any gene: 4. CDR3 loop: CASRGTSGVADTQYF. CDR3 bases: TGTGCCAGCAGGGGGACTAGCGGGGTCGCAGATACGCAGTATTTT.

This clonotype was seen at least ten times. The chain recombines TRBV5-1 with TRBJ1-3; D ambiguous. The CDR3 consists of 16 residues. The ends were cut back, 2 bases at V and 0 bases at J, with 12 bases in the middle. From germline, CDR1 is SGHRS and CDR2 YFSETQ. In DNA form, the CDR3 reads TGCGCCAGCAGCTTTGACGGTACACACTCTGGAAACACCATATATTTT. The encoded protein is CASSFDGTHSGNTIYF.

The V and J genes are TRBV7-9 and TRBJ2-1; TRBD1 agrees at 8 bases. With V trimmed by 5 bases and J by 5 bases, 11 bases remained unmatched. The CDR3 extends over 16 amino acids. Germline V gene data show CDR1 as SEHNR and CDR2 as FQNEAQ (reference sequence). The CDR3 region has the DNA TGTGCCAGCAGCGCACGGGACAGGATATTCAACAATGAGCAGTTCTTC. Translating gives CASSARDRIFNNEQFF.

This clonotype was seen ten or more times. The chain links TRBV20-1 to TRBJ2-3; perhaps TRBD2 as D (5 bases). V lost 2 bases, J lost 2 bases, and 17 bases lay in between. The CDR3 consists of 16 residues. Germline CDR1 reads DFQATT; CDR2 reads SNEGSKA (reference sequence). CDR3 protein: CSARPDSRAHTDTQYF. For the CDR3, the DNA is TGCAGTGCTAGACCGGACTCCCGGGCACACACAGATACGCAGTATTTT.

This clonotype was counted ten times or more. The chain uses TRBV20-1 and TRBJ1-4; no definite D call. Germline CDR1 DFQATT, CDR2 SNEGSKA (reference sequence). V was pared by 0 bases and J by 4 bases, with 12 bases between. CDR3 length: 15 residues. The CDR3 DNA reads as TGCAGTGCTAGAGATTTCGCTGAGGATAATGAAAAACTGTTTTTT. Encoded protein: CSARDFAEDNEKLFF.

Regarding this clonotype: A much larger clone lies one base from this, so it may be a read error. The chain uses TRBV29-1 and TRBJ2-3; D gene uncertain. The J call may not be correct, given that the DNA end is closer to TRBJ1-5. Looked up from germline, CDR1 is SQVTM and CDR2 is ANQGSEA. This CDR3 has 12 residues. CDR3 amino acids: CSVEDKRDTQHF. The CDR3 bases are TGCAGCGTTGAAGATAAAAGGGATACGCAGCATTTT.

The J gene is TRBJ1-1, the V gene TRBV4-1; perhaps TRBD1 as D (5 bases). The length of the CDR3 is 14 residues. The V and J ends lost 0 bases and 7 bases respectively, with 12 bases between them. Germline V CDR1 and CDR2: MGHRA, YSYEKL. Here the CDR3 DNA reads TGCGCCAGCAGCCAAGAATCGGGCAGGGATGAAGCTTTCTTT. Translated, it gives CASSQESGRDEAFF.

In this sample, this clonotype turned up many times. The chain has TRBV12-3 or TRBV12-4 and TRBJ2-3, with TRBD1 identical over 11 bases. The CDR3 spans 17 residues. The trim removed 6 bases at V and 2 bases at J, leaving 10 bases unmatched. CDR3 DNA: TGTGCCAGCAGAGGAGTCTGGACAGGGGGCGACACAGATACGCAGTATTTT. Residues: CASRGVWTGGDTDTQYF.

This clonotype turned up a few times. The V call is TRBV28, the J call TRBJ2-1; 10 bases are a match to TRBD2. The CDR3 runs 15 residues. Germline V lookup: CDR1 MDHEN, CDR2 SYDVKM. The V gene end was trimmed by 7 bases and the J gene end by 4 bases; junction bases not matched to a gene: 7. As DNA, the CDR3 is TGTGCCAGCAAGCTAGCGGGGGATCATTACAATGAGCAGTTCTTC. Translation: CASKLAGDHYNEQFF.

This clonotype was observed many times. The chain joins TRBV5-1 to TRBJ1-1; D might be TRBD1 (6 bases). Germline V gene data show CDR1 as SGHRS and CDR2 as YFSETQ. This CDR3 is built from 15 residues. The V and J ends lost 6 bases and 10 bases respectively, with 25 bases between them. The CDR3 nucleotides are TGCGCCAGCACCTCGCCGGGCAGGGGAATGCTGCGAGCTTTCTTT. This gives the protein CASTSPGRGMLRAFF.

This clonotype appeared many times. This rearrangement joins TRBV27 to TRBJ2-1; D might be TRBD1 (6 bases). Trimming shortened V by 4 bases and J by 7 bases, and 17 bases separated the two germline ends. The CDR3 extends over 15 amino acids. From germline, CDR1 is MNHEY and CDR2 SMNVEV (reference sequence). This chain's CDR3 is CASSYAGVMINEQFF. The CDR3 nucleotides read TGTGCCAGCAGTTACGCAGGGGTAATGATAAATGAGCAGTTCTTC.

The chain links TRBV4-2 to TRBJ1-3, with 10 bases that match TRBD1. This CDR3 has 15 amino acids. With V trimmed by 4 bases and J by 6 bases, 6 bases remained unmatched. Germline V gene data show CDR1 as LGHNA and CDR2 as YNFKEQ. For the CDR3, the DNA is TGTGCCAGCAGCCTCGGACAGGGGGATTCAAACACCATATATTTT. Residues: CASSLGQGDSNTIYF.

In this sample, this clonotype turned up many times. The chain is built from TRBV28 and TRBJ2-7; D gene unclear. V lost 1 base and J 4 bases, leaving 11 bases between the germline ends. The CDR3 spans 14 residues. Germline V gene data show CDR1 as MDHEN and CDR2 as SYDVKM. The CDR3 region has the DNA TGTGCCAGCAGTTTATCTAACGGTAGATACGAGCAGTACTTC. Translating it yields CASSLSNGRYEQYF.

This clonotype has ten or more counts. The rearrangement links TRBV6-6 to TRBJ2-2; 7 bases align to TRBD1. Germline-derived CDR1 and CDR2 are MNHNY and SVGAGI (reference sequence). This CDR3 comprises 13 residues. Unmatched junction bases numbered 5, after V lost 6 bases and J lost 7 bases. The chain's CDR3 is CASSPQGHGELFF. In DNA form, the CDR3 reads TGTGCCAGCAGCCCACAGGGGCACGGGGAGCTGTTTTTT.